Included here is one T cell receptor (beta chain) sequence, with context. What it binds is not known. The data are from a study of T-cell reconstitution after alpha-beta-depleted transplantation in children. Regarding the study as a whole: At one year after transplant, newly produced T cells mostly accounted for T-cell counts and diversity.

The CDR3 loop spans 15 amino acids. CDR1 is MNHEY, CDR2 SVGAGI, per germline. V lost 0 bases and J lost 0, with 9 bases in between. Construction of the TCRbeta library involved unique molecular identifiers. TCRdb processed the PCR reads anew with MiXCR; each CDR3 protein has one entry. The sample has some 300,000 distinct CDR3 sequences, around 10% seen once. The clonotype originates from a boy under two years old with acute myeloid leukemia, due to receive a stem cell transplant. Sequenced material: PBMCs, taken before TCRalphabeta/CD19-depleted stem cell transplant. V and J are TRBV6-5 and TRBJ2-7; D gene ambiguous. DNA of the CDR3: TGTGCCAGCAGTTACTCCTGGACGGCCTCCTACGAGCAGTACTTC. Translated: CASSYSWTASYEQYF.